These T cell receptor beta chains were read from a single sample in a study of T cell repertoires in cytomegalovirus infection. TCRdb re-analysed the reads in MiXCR, keeping a single row per CDR3 protein. The sample records 300,000 to 400,000 distinct CDR3 sequences, roughly 20% being singletons. Sequencing was performed on PBMCs. The source of these receptors is a human donor in good health (CMV status not recorded). Some clones in this sample may be carry-over from other donors' samples. CDR3s leave out the opening cysteine and the closing phenylalanine or tryptophan. A D gene is named only where the DNA matches it firmly.

d_gene: TRBD1; v_gene: TRBV27; j_gene: TRBJ2-7; CDR3aa: ASRTGQRPYEQY
d_gene: TRBD2; v_gene: TRBV6-6; j_gene: TRBJ2-5; CDR3aa: ASGPGGGEETQY
d_gene: -; v_gene: TRBV7-8; j_gene: TRBJ2-2; CDR3aa: ATNPFPGGELF
d_gene: -; v_gene: TRBV14; j_gene: TRBJ1-2; CDR3aa: ASSQDSYSDGYT
d_gene: -; v_gene: TRBV6-5; j_gene: TRBJ2-7; CDR3aa: ASSSGSRTLEQY
d_gene: -; v_gene: TRBV27; j_gene: TRBJ2-1; CDR3aa: ASNPAGYNEQF
d_gene: -; v_gene: TRBV19; j_gene: TRBJ1-1; CDR3aa: ASSMDHSMNTEAF
d_gene: -; v_gene: TRBV19; j_gene: TRBJ1-5; CDR3aa: ASTGVGGTGQPQH
d_gene: -; v_gene: TRBV4-1; j_gene: TRBJ1-4; CDR3aa: ASSQDGGWGNEKLF
d_gene: TRBD1; v_gene: TRBV15; j_gene: TRBJ1-3; CDR3aa: ATSRDRGLGNTIY
d_gene: TRBD2; v_gene: TRBV20-1; j_gene: TRBJ2-7; CDR3aa: SATPSGSSYEQY
d_gene: -; v_gene: TRBV14; j_gene: TRBJ2-4; CDR3aa: ASSQRGSENIQY
d_gene: TRBD1; v_gene: TRBV19; j_gene: TRBJ2-2; CDR3aa: ASSIVAGGHGELF
d_gene: -; v_gene: TRBV11-2; j_gene: TRBJ1-1; CDR3aa: ASSLGQGFHTEAF
d_gene: -; v_gene: TRBV6-1; j_gene: TRBJ2-1; CDR3aa: ASIVVARSSYNEQF
d_gene: -; v_gene: TRBV7-9; j_gene: TRBJ1-1; CDR3aa: ASSKTENTEAF
d_gene: -; v_gene: TRBV19; j_gene: TRBJ1-5; CDR3aa: ASSMGSQPQH
d_gene: -; v_gene: TRBV7-2; j_gene: TRBJ2-7; CDR3aa: ASSHSGYEQY
d_gene: -; v_gene: TRBV4-3; j_gene: TRBJ1-2; CDR3aa: ASSLNLRGRQVYGYT
d_gene: -; v_gene: TRBV12-3/TRBV12-4; j_gene: TRBJ2-3; CDR3aa: ASSLSLYTQY
d_gene: TRBD2; v_gene: TRBV18; j_gene: TRBJ2-1; CDR3aa: ASSPRGLVIYGQF
d_gene: -; v_gene: TRBV20-1; j_gene: TRBJ1-1; CDR3aa: SARDLTGNTEAF
d_gene: TRBD2; v_gene: TRBV10-3; j_gene: TRBJ2-1; CDR3aa: AINTGTRQSVNEQF
d_gene: -; v_gene: TRBV4-1; j_gene: TRBJ1-5; CDR3aa: ASSQDGTVGYQPQH
d_gene: TRBD1; v_gene: TRBV6-1; j_gene: TRBJ1-2; CDR3aa: ASRIGTGGSGYT
d_gene: TRBD1; v_gene: TRBV27; j_gene: TRBJ2-1; CDR3aa: ASSLGTGVYNEQF
d_gene: -; v_gene: TRBV2; j_gene: TRBJ2-1; CDR3aa: ASSEGWIGGYNEQF
d_gene: -; v_gene: TRBV28; j_gene: TRBJ2-7; CDR3aa: ASSSPGQRSPF
d_gene: -; v_gene: TRBV4-3; j_gene: TRBJ2-3; CDR3aa: ASSHRDGLDTQY
d_gene: -; v_gene: TRBV10-2; j_gene: TRBJ2-7; CDR3aa: ASTVNSEQY
d_gene: -; v_gene: TRBV19; j_gene: TRBJ1-3; CDR3aa: ASSARTAETIY
d_gene: TRBD2; v_gene: TRBV30; j_gene: TRBJ2-1; CDR3aa: AWSPGLVSREQF
d_gene: -; v_gene: TRBV12-3/TRBV12-4; j_gene: TRBJ2-4; CDR3aa: ASTLRGNRRAKNIQY
d_gene: TRBD2; v_gene: TRBV7-6; j_gene: TRBJ2-7; CDR3aa: ASSPLAGNPSYEQY
d_gene: TRBD2; v_gene: TRBV7-8; j_gene: TRBJ2-1; CDR3aa: ASSHKRLAGGSSYNEQF
d_gene: -; v_gene: TRBV7-6; j_gene: TRBJ1-2; CDR3aa: ASSLGFGDGYT
d_gene: -; v_gene: TRBV5-4; j_gene: TRBJ2-1; CDR3aa: ASSLEGQQF
d_gene: TRBD2; v_gene: TRBV7-9; j_gene: TRBJ2-7; CDR3aa: ASSPWTGGYEQY
d_gene: -; v_gene: TRBV7-9; j_gene: TRBJ2-6; CDR3aa: ASSPGSVSGANVLT
d_gene: TRBD2; v_gene: TRBV7-2; j_gene: TRBJ2-1; CDR3aa: ASSSASGIVNEQF
d_gene: TRBD2; v_gene: TRBV19; j_gene: TRBJ2-3; CDR3aa: ASTRPGGGDTQY
d_gene: -; v_gene: TRBV12-3/TRBV12-4; j_gene: TRBJ1-2; CDR3aa: ASRIIPGVGLDYGYT
d_gene: TRBD1; v_gene: TRBV27; j_gene: TRBJ1-6; CDR3aa: ASSWRRGTGQSPLH
d_gene: TRBD2; v_gene: TRBV7-2; j_gene: TRBJ2-1; CDR3aa: ASSLARGVSYNEQF